The 20 T cell receptor beta chains presented below share a single source sample, sequenced in a study of blood T cell repertoires in COVID-19. Method: immunoSEQ multiplex PCR; TCRdb's copy keeps in-frame clones and lacks some. The sample has some 150,000 clones; around 84% are singletons. Sequencing was carried out using peripheral blood. These receptors originate from a woman in her sixties or seventies with COVID-19, enrolled during active disease.

V and J are TRBV29-1 and TRBJ2-7; D may be TRBD2 (6 bases). This CDR3 has 11 amino acids. CDR1 and CDR2 from the germline V gene are SQVTM and ANQGSEA. V was pared by 6 bases and J by 1 base, with 7 bases between. The CDR3 spells CSVGTSYEQYF. DNA of the CDR3: TGCAGCGTGGGGACTTCCTACGAGCAGTACTTC.

The J gene is TRBJ2-4, the V gene TRBV28, with D possibly being TRBD2 (5 bases). The CDR3 contains 14 residues. V shed 6 bases and J shed 3 bases, with 12 bases lying between them. From germline, CDR1 is MDHEN and CDR2 SYDVKM. CDR3 residues: CASRGAINKNIQYF. The CDR3 DNA sequence: TGTGCCAGCAGGGGAGCTATTAACAAAAACATTCAGTACTTC.

The chain recombines TRBV28 with TRBJ1-1; perhaps TRBD1 as D (5 bases). Germline CDR1 is MDHEN and CDR2 is SYDVKM. V was cut by 4 bases and J by 6 bases, with 9 bases left in between. The CDR3 totals 12 residues. Here the CDR3 DNA reads TGTGCCAGCAGTTCCAGGGTTTCTGAAGCTTTCTTT. This translates into CASSSRVSEAFF.

The gene calls are TRBV5-1 and TRBJ1-5; 9 nucleotides match TRBD1. The CDR3 contains 15 residues. After removal of 2 bases from V and 3 bases from J, the junction contained 3 bases not matched to a gene. Germline CDR1 and CDR2: SGHRS and YFSETQ. The CDR3 sequence: CASSLGTGINQPQHF. CDR3 nucleotides: TGCGCCAGCAGCTTAGGGACAGGGATCAATCAGCCCCAGCATTTT. The full variable domain, completed using reference TRBV5-1 and TRBJ1-5, is KAGVTQTPRYLIKTRGQQVTLSCSPISGHRSVSWYQQTPGQGLQFLFEYFSETQRNKGNFPGRFSGRQFSNSRSEMNVSTLELGDSALYLCASSLGTGINQPQHFGDGTRLSIL.

This clone was seen once. V usage is TRBV2 and J usage is TRBJ2-7, with 7 nucleotides matching TRBD2. CDR1 and CDR2 (germline): SNHLY, FYNNEI. This CDR3 comprises 13 residues. V shed 7 bases, J shed 1 base, and the junction held 4 bases outside the gene matches. The CDR3 region is CASNSGPSYEQYV. CDR3 nucleotides: TGTGCCAGCAATAGCGGGCCTTCCTACGAGCAGTACGTC.

This clone has only a few counts. The V gene is TRBV3-1 (or the pseudogene TRBV3-2), the J gene TRBJ1-1, with D possibly matching TRBD1 (6 bases). Germline V gives CDR1 LGHDT, CDR2 YNNKEL (reference sequence). V lost 8 bases and J lost 0, with 16 bases in between. This CDR3 is built from 15 residues. CDR3 DNA sequence: TGTGCCAGCTTCGGCAGGGGTGCCTTGAACACTGAAGCTTTCTTT. This codes for CASFGRGALNTEAFF.

This chain links TRBV5-6 with TRBJ1-2; D gene unclear. Germline assignment: CDR1 SGHDT and CDR2 YYEEEE. The CDR3 extends over 11 amino acids. V shed 3 bases and J shed 6 bases, with 6 bases lying between them. For the CDR3, the DNA is TGTGCCAGCAGCTCTTTCCATGGCTACACCTTC. Translating it yields CASSSFHGYTF.

The genes are TRBV4-1 and TRBJ2-5; D not resolved. V was cut by 1 base and J by 5 bases, with 8 bases left in between. The CDR3 sequence is 13 residues long. Looked up from germline, CDR1 is MGHRA and CDR2 is YSYEKL. The CDR3 is CASSQVTGETQYF. CDR3 nucleotide sequence: TGCGCCAGCAGCCAAGTTACCGGGGAGACCCAGTACTTC.

The chain carries TRBV7-2 and TRBJ1-2; perhaps TRBD1 as D (6 bases). Trimming stripped 3 bases from V and 3 bases from J, with 11 bases between. Germline V CDR1 and CDR2: SGHTA, FQGNSA. This CDR3 contains 14 residues. This CDR3 reads CASSFTGNYYGYTF. The CDR3 coding sequence is TGTGCCAGCAGCTTCACAGGGAACTACTATGGCTACACCTTC. The full variable domain, in which reference TRBV7-2 and TRBJ1-2 provide the parts outside the CDR3, is GAGVSQSPSNKVTEKGKDVELRCDPISGHTALYWYRQSLGQGLEFLIYFQGNSAPDKSGLPSDRFSAERTGGSVSTLTIQRTQQEDSAVYLCASSFTGNYYGYTFGSGTRLTVV.

V is TRBV6-5 and J is TRBJ1-2; TRBD1 is a possible D gene (6 bases). The CDR3 has 14 amino acids. The germline V gene has CDR1 MNHEY and CDR2 SVGAGI. The V gene lost 10 bases and the J gene lost 7 bases, with 22 bases spanning the gap. The CDR3 coding sequence is TGTGCCACGCGAGGTGCGGGGGCAACGTCTGGCTACACCTTC. Amino acids: CATRGAGATSGYTF.

Here the CDR3 DNA reads TGCAGCGCCCGACCCGGGACAGGCAGGAACACTGAAGCTTTCTTT. Translation gives CSARPGTGRNTEAFF. The chain couples TRBV29-1 to TRBJ1-1; the match to TRBD1 covers 8 bases. Trimming took 7 bases from V and 1 from J; bases not matched to a gene: 11. Germline lookup yields CDR1 SQVTM and CDR2 ANQGSEA. This CDR3 has 15 amino acids.

The J gene is TRBJ1-3, the V gene TRBV11-2, with 7 bases that match TRBD1. The V gene's germline CDR1 is SGHAT and CDR2 FQNNGV. V lost 4 bases and J lost 2; bases outside the gene matches: 5. The length of the CDR3 is 15 residues. CDR3: CASSSTGDPGNTIYF. In DNA, the CDR3 is TGTGCCAGCAGCTCCACAGGGGACCCTGGAAACACCATATATTTT. Looking up the rest from reference TRBV11-2 and TRBJ1-3 gives the full variable domain: EAGVAQSPRYKIIEKRQSVAFWCNPISGHATLYWYQQILGQGPKLLIQFQNNGVVDDSQLPKDRFSAERLKGVDSTLKIQPAKLEDSAVYLCASSSTGDPGNTIYFGEGSWLTVV.

The chain uses TRBV19 and TRBJ1-1, with D maybe TRBD1 (6 bases). The ends were cut back, 2 bases at V and 1 base at J, with 14 bases in the middle. Germline V gives CDR1 LNHDA, CDR2 SQIVND (reference sequence). The CDR3 length is 16 residues. CDR3 protein: CASSIILGQPNTEAFF. DNA for the CDR3: TGTGCCAGTAGTATAATTTTAGGACAGCCGAACACTGAAGCTTTCTTT.

This chain uses TRBV11-2 with TRBJ1-2; the D gene is possibly TRBD1 (6 bases). The germline CDR1 and CDR2 sequences are SGHAT and FQNNGV. CDR3 size: 15 residues. V lost 5 bases, J lost 0 bases, and 13 bases lay in between. As DNA, the CDR3 is TGTGCCAGCAGCCTGGGGTGGGGGCCTAACTATGGCTACACCTTC. Protein: CASSLGWGPNYGYTF.

This sequence joins TRBV11-2 and TRBJ2-3; 8 bases are a match to TRBD1. V lost 5 bases, J lost 2 bases, and 3 bases stayed unmatched. Germline CDR1 is SGHAT and CDR2 is FQNNGV. This CDR3 region has 14 residues. CDR3 protein: CASSRTGNTDTQYF. The CDR3 coding sequence is TGTGCCAGCAGCCGGACAGGGAACACAGATACGCAGTATTTT.

V gene TRBV10-2 combines with J gene TRBJ2-5, with TRBD1 as a possible D gene (5 bases). Germline-derived CDR1 and CDR2 are WSHSY and SAAADI. The CDR3 spans 14 residues. V was pared by 2 bases and J by 5 bases, with 12 bases between. CDR3 residues: CASSEAGIGETQYF. CDR3 bases: TGCGCCAGCAGTGAGGCAGGGATAGGGGAGACCCAGTACTTC.

The gene calls are TRBV15 and TRBJ2-7; unclear D gene. Germline assignment: CDR1 LNHNV and CDR2 YYDKDF (reference sequence). The length of the CDR3 is 14 residues. The V end was cut by 0 bases, the J end by 7 bases, with 13 bases between. The CDR3 nucleotides are TGTGCCACCAGCAGAGAAAGCCCCATTTCGGAGCAGTACTTC. Amino acid sequence: CATSRESPISEQYF.

The CDR3 DNA follows: TGTGCCACCACGACAGACTACACCGGGGAGCTGTTTTTT. Amino acids: CATTTDYTGELFF. V and J are TRBV24-1 and TRBJ2-2; perhaps TRBD1 as D (5 bases). Trimming left V 8 bases short and J 3 bases short, with 9 bases between. CDR1 is KGHDR, CDR2 SFDVKD, per germline. The CDR3 length is 13 residues.

V gene TRBV7-2 combines with J gene TRBJ1-5; D is perhaps TRBD1 (5 bases). The V and J ends lost 2 bases and 2 bases respectively, with 10 bases between them. Germline V CDR1 and CDR2: SGHTA, FQGNSA. There are 15 residues in the CDR3. DNA for the CDR3: TGTGCCAGCAGCTTAATCGACAGCGGCAATCAGCCCCAGCATTTT. This codes for CASSLIDSGNQPQHF.

The J gene is TRBJ2-5, the V gene TRBV7-2, with 9 bases fitting TRBD2. The CDR3 covers 16 residues. Germline lookup yields CDR1 SGHTA and CDR2 FQGNSA. V was pared by 3 bases and J by 2 bases, with 7 bases of the junction left unmatched. CDR3: CASSLGSGGAQETQYF. The CDR3 DNA follows: TGTGCCAGCAGCTTGGGTAGCGGGGGTGCGCAAGAGACCCAGTACTTC.